One and the same sample provided the 19 T cell receptor beta chains below, sequenced in a study of shared clonotypes between healthy human individuals. Repertoires were generated with immunoSEQ multiplex PCR, while TCRdb's copy carries only in-frame clones and drops some. This table holds about 520,000 clones, 81% found once. Sequencing input: PBMCs. The receptors shown here come from a woman aged 35 to 49 in good health. Some clones in this sample may be carry-over from other donors' samples.

This clone appeared once. Since a far larger clone is one base different, this is likely a read error. This chain connects TRBV7-9 to TRBJ2-2; D not resolved. Per germline, CDR1 SEHNR and CDR2 FQNEAQ (reference sequence). The V end was cut by 7 bases, the J end by 2 bases, with 8 bases between. The CDR3 length is 13 residues. In DNA form, the CDR3 reads TGTGCCAGCAAGCCCATAAACACCGGGGAGCTGTTTTTT. Translated: CASKPINTGELFF.

The chain combines TRBV7-8 with TRBJ2-7; D is possibly TRBD2 (6 bases). V shed 1 base and J shed 5 bases, with 12 bases lying between them. The CDR3 runs 14 residues. The germline gives CDR1 SGHVS, CDR2 FQNEAQ. The CDR3 DNA is TGTGCCAGCAGCTTAGGTGGGAGGATCAACGAGCAGTACTTC. Protein sequence: CASSLGGRINEQYF.

J is TRBJ2-5 and V is TRBV2; perhaps TRBD2 as D (6 bases). Germline-derived CDR1 and CDR2 are SNHLY and FYNNEI. The CDR3 runs 12 residues. Trimming removed 4 bases from V and 9 bases from J, with 12 bases in between. CDR3 sequence reads: CASSALGEAQYF. In nucleotides, the CDR3 is TGTGCCAGCAGTGCTCTCGGGGAGGCCCAGTACTTC.

Remarks on this clone: It is likely a read error: a sequence one base away is far more abundant. Different DNA sequences within this sample yield the same CDR3. The V call is TRBV2, the J call TRBJ1-2; 12 positions match TRBD1. Looked up from germline, CDR1 is SNHLY and CDR2 is FYNNEI. The CDR3 is 15 amino acids. The CDR3 bases are TGTGCCAGCAGGCGGGACAGGGGGCTCATCTATGGCTACACCTTT. Translation gives CASRRDRGLIYGYTF. Full variable domain (rest looked up from reference TRBV2 and TRBJ1-2): EPEVTQTPSHQVTQMGQEVILRCVPISNHLYFYWYRQILGQKVEFLVSFYNNEISEKSEIFDDQFSVERPDGSNFTLKIRSTKLEDSAMYFCASRRDRGLIYGYTFGSGTRLTVV.

This chain links TRBV5-4 with TRBJ1-1; D may be TRBD1 (6 bases). The germline CDR1 and CDR2 sequences are SGHNT and YYREEE (reference sequence). Trimming removed 0 bases from V and 7 bases from J, with 16 bases in between. The CDR3 is made up of 15 amino acids. CDR3 sequence reads: CASSLAMGQGNEAFF. CDR3 DNA sequence: TGTGCCAGCAGCTTGGCTATGGGCCAGGGGAATGAAGCTTTCTTT.

This clone was recorded a few times. The chain links TRBV19 to TRBJ1-2, with TRBD1 matching 9 bases. This CDR3 is 13 amino acids long. Germline lookup yields CDR1 LNHDA and CDR2 SQIVND (reference sequence). Trimming at V came to 9 bases and at J to 4 bases, leaving 6 bases not matched to a gene. This CDR3 reads CASIPGQGYGYTF. The CDR3 DNA is TGTGCCAGCATCCCGGGACAGGGCTATGGCTACACCTTC.

The V and J genes are TRBV5-1 and TRBJ1-1; TRBD1 aligns across 7 bases. With V trimmed by 3 bases and J by 11 bases, 13 bases remained unmatched. CDR3 length: 14 amino acids. Germline CDR1 is SGHRS and CDR2 is YFSETQ. CDR3 loop: CASSWSGQEGLAFF. The CDR3 DNA reads as TGCGCCAGCAGCTGGTCCGGACAGGAGGGACTCGCTTTCTTT.

Of note for this clone: A far larger clone is a single base away, which makes a read error likely. V usage is TRBV5-6 and J usage is TRBJ2-7; TRBD1 matches 10 bases. CDR3 length: 18 residues. Germline V gene lookup returns CDR1 SGHDT and CDR2 YYEEEE. CDR3 amino acids: CASSSHRDRGIVTYERYF. As DNA, the CDR3 is TGTGCCAGCAGCTCCCACCGGGACAGGGGTATCGTTACCTACGAGCGGTACTTC.

The V and J genes are TRBV6-6 and TRBJ1-1, with D possibly matching TRBD1 (5 bases). This CDR3 region has 15 residues. Germline V gene sequence: CDR1 MNHNY, CDR2 SVGAGI (reference sequence). V lost 5 bases and J 11 bases, leaving 24 bases between the germline ends. The CDR3 coding sequence is TGTGCCAGCAGTAGGCGCCGGGACCCCCAGGATAAGGCTTTCTTT. This encodes CASSRRRDPQDKAFF.

The chain is built from TRBV14 and TRBJ1-2; TRBD1 might be the D (6 bases). The CDR3 contains 13 residues. Germline CDR1 is SGHDN and CDR2 is FVKESK. V shed 4 bases and J shed 2 bases, with 8 bases lying between them. The CDR3 loop is CASSRDKNYGYTF. The CDR3 DNA reads TGTGCCAGCAGCCGGGACAAAAACTATGGCTACACCTTC. The full variable domain, with the rest looked up from reference TRBV14 and TRBJ1-2, is EAGVTQFPSHSVIEKGQTVTLRCDPISGHDNLYWYRRVMGKEIKFLLHFVKESKQDESGMPNNRFLAERTGGTYSTLKVQPAELEDSGVYFCASSRDKNYGYTFGSGTRLTVV.

The V gene is TRBV11-1, the J gene TRBJ2-7; 7 bases are a match to TRBD2. Germline trimming cut 3 bases from V and 3 bases from J; bases unmatched to any gene: 5. The CDR3 spans 14 residues. Germline V CDR1 and CDR2: SGHAT, FQDESV (reference sequence). The CDR3 reads CASSLSGTFYEQYF. The CDR3 DNA sequence: TGTGCCAGCAGCTTGAGCGGGACTTTCTACGAGCAGTACTTC. The whole variable domain, remainder taken from reference TRBV11-1 and TRBJ2-7, is EAEVAQSPRYKITEKSQAVAFWCDPISGHATLYWYRQILGQGPELLVQFQDESVVDDSQLPKDRFSAERLKGVDSTLKIQPAELGDSAMYLCASSLSGTFYEQYFGPGTRLTVT.

Worth noting for this clone: With only one base between it and a far larger clone, this is likely a read error. The rearrangement uses TRBV30 and TRBJ2-6; a possible D gene is TRBD2 (5 bases). The CDR3 spans 16 residues. Germline values: CDR1 GTSNPN, CDR2 SVGIG (reference sequence). For the CDR3, the DNA is TGTGCCTGTAGTGTTACGGGGTTCTCTGGGGCCAACGTCCTGACTTTC. It specifies CACSVTGFSGANVLTF.

The V call is TRBV4-3, the J call TRBJ2-1; a weak D match, TRBD1 (6 bases). There are 18 residues in the CDR3. Germline V gene lookup returns CDR1 LGHNA and CDR2 YSLEER. V lost 0 bases and J 0 bases, leaving 15 bases between the germline ends. CDR3 DNA sequence: TGCGCCAGCAGCCAAGATTCAGGTAGGGGGAGCTCCTACAATGAGCAGTTCTTC. This translates into CASSQDSGRGSSYNEQFF.

V usage is TRBV5-1 and J usage is TRBJ1-2; 7 bases agree with TRBD1. This CDR3 region has 16 residues. V lost 4 bases, J lost 3 bases, and 12 bases stayed unmatched. Per the germline V gene, CDR1 is SGHRS and CDR2 is YFSETQ. CDR3 protein: CASSKRQGRLYYGYTF. CDR3 bases: TGCGCCAGCAGCAAACGACAGGGTCGGTTGTACTATGGCTACACCTTC.

This clone was picked up a small number of times. One base separates it from a far larger clone, so it is likely a read error. The conserved closing phenylalanine or tryptophan is absent in this CDR3, likely reflecting a read error. V gene TRBV19 combines with J gene TRBJ1-2; TRBD1 is a possible D gene (6 bases). Trimming stripped 7 bases from V and 4 bases from J, with 13 bases between. This CDR3 region has 13 residues. Per the germline V gene, CDR1 is LNHDA and CDR2 is SQIVND (reference sequence). The CDR3 DNA is TGTGCCAGTAACCCTGGACAGATCTATGGCTACACCCTC. Translating it yields CASNPGQIYGYTL.

This sequence joins TRBV28 and TRBJ2-1, with D hard to call. Germline V gene sequence: CDR1 MDHEN, CDR2 SYDVKM. There are 14 residues in the CDR3. Trimming cost V 5 bases and J 4 bases, with 12 bases left between them. The CDR3 DNA reads TGTGCCAGCAGTGAGGATGGACCATACAATGAGCAGTTCTTC. It encodes CASSEDGPYNEQFF.

Remarks on this clone: A far larger clone is one nucleotide away, so this likely arose from a read error. The V call is TRBV19, the J call TRBJ2-7; D is ambiguous. V was cut by 7 bases and J by 1 base, with 11 bases left in between. Germline CDR1 LNHDA, CDR2 SQIVND (reference sequence). The CDR3 loop spans 13 amino acids. DNA for the CDR3: TGTGCCAGTAACAGTCAGGAGTCCTACGAGCAGTACTTC. Amino acid sequence: CASNSQESYEQYF. The full variable domain, in which reference TRBV19 and TRBJ2-7 provide the parts outside the CDR3, is DGGITQSPKYLFRKEGQNVTLSCEQNLNHDAMYWYRQDPGQGLRLIYYSQIVNDFQKGDIAEGYSVSREKKESFPLTVTSAQKNPTAFYLCASNSQESYEQYFGPGTRLTVT.

V and J are TRBV11-3 and TRBJ2-2, with 7 bases identical to TRBD2. The germline CDR1 and CDR2 sequences are SGHNT and YENEEA. CDR3 length equals 13 residues. Trimming removed 4 bases from V and 6 bases from J; junction bases left unmatched: 2. CDR3 loop: CASSSLAAGELFF. CDR3 nucleotides: TGTGCCAGCAGCTCGCTAGCGGCCGGGGAGCTGTTTTTT.

V and J are TRBV4-1 and TRBJ2-5; D tentatively reads TRBD1 or TRBD2 (6 bases each). Germline lookup yields CDR1 MGHRA and CDR2 YSYEKL. Trimming shortened V by 0 bases and J by 4 bases, and 18 bases separated the two germline ends. The CDR3 extends over 17 amino acids. The CDR3 DNA sequence: TGCGCCAGCAGCCAAGATCTCTTTCGTGGGGGGCCAGAGACCCAGTACTTC. The encoded protein is CASSQDLFRGGPETQYF.